The T cell receptor (beta chain) under discussion was sequenced for a study of CD8+ T cells in alopecia areata. Details on this clone: Its antigen is currently unknown.

Broader study findings: Mice showed TCR sharing more clearly than patients did, possibly owing to HLA. Tissue-resident alphabeta T cells belonging to normal skin likewise get sequenced within scalp specimens.

CDR3 length: 12 residues. V lost 10 bases to trimming and J lost 4 bases, with 13 bases between them. Per the germline V gene, CDR1 is SNHLY and CDR2 is FYNNEI. Isolated RNA was reverse transcribed into cDNA used as the sequencing template. Clones were sequenced by immunoSEQ multiplex PCR, and TCRdb holds only the in-frame ones, with some missing. The sample carries around 190,000 clones, 56% recorded once. Both CD4+ and CD8+ T cells were separated by sorting PBMCs. This rearrangement joins TRBV2 to TRBJ1-2, with a weak D call TRBD1 (6 bases). The TCR comes from a human donor in good health. Sequences were obtained from CD8+ T cells sorted from blood. The DNA for the CDR3 is TGTGCCATTGGACCCAGGGGCTATGGCTACACCTTC. It translates to CAIGPRGYGYTF.